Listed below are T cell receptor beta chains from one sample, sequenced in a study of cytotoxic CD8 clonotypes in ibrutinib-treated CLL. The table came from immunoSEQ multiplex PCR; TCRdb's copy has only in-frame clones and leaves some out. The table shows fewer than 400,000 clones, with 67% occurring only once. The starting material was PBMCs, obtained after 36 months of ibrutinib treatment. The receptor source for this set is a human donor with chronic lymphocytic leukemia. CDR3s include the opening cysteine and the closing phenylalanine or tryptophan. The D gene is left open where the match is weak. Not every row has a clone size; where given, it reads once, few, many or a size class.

CASSGYGLSYNEQFF | TGTGCCAGCAGTGGGTATGGGCTCTCCTACAATGAGCAGTTCTTC | TRBJ2-1 | few | NA | TRBV25-1
CSAPEREQYF | TGCAGCGCGCCCGAGCGCGAGCAGTACTTC | TRBJ2-7 | NA | NA | TRBV20-1
CASSPRGTANTGELFF | TGTGCCAGCAGCCCCCGTGGGACTGCGAACACCGGGGAGCTGTTTTTT | TRBJ2-2 | NA | NA | TRBV9
CSVLLLAGYNEQFF | TGCAGCGTTCTACTTTTAGCGGGGTACAATGAGCAGTTCTTC | TRBJ2-1 | NA | TRBD2 | TRBV29-1
CASGLRESGANVLTF | TGTGCCAGCGGATTGCGGGAGTCTGGGGCCAACGTCCTGACTTTC | TRBJ2-6 | NA | TRBD2 | TRBV7-6
CASSLRGGFGNTIYF | TGTGCCAGCAGCCTGCGTGGGGGCTTTGGAAACACCATATATTTT | TRBJ1-3 | few | NA | TRBV5-4
CSVELSGVFGTQYF | TGCAGCGTTGAATTGAGCGGGGTGTTCGGGACCCAGTACTTC | TRBJ2-5 | NA | TRBD2 | TRBV29-1
CAISETGGGNQPQHF | TGTGCCATCAGTGAGACGGGCGGAGGCAATCAGCCCCAGCATTTT | TRBJ1-5 | NA | NA | TRBV10-3
CASSLDRPTGELFF | TGCGCCAGCAGCTTGGACAGGCCCACCGGGGAGCTGTTTTTT | TRBJ2-2 | NA | NA | TRBV5-1
CASSLGGPQETQYF | TGTGCCAGCAGCTTGGGCGGGCCCCAAGAGACCCAGTACTTC | TRBJ2-5 | NA | NA | TRBV5-6
CSAGPPAVTEAFF | TGCAGCGCCGGGCCACCCGCCGTCACTGAAGCTTTCTTT | TRBJ1-1 | NA | NA | TRBV29-1
CASSYVQEPSTDTQYF | TGTGCCAGCAGTTATGTCCAGGAGCCCAGCACAGATACGCAGTATTTT | TRBJ2-3 | NA | NA | TRBV6-9
CSARDLVGYTF | TGCAGTGCTAGAGATCTCGTAGGCTACACCTTC | TRBJ1-2 | few | NA | TRBV20-1
CASSPSRGVGYGYTF | TGCGCCAGCAGCCCAAGCAGGGGAGTTGGCTATGGCTACACCTTC | TRBJ1-2 | NA | NA | TRBV4-1
CASSPLGSGQGANVLTF | TGTGCCAGCTCACCACTGGGTTCGGGACAGGGGGCCAACGTCCTGACTTTC | TRBJ2-6 | few | TRBD1 | TRBV18
CASRRDSSYEQYF | TGTGCCAGCAGAAGAGACAGTTCCTACGAGCAGTACTTC | TRBJ2-7 | NA | NA | TRBV28
CASSLLGSLYGYTF | TGTGCCAGCAGCTTACTTGGGAGTCTTTATGGCTACACCTTC | TRBJ1-2 | NA | NA | TRBV7-2
CASSLGRDREGAFF | TGTGCCAGCAGCTTAGGTCGGGACAGGGAAGGAGCTTTCTTT | TRBJ1-1 | NA | TRBD1 | TRBV11-2
CASSVYNEQFF | TGTGCCAGCAGCGTATATAATGAGCAGTTCTTC | TRBJ2-1 | NA | NA | TRBV9
CASSLHGQGYEQYF | TGTGCCAGCAGTTTGCACGGACAGGGCTACGAGCAGTACTTC | TRBJ2-7 | NA | TRBD1 | TRBV6-5
CASSLALSTGGETQYF | TGTGCCAGCAGCTTAGCGCTTTCGACAGGGGGAGAGACCCAGTACTTC | TRBJ2-5 | few | TRBD1 | TRBV7-9
CASSEGGKTQPQHF | TGTGCCAGCAGTGAGGGGGGCAAGACTCAGCCCCAGCATTTT | TRBJ1-5 | NA | NA | TRBV6-1
CSVARDRVAEAFF | TGCAGCGTTGCCCGGGACAGGGTCGCTGAAGCTTTCTTT | TRBJ1-1 | NA | TRBD1 | TRBV29-1
CSVVGQGNGYTF | TGCAGCGTTGTGGGACAGGGTAATGGCTACACCTTC | TRBJ1-2 | few | TRBD1 | TRBV29-1
CASSLYADRGPVYNEQFF | TGCGCCAGCAGCTTGTACGCCGACAGGGGGCCCGTATACAATGAGCAGTTCTTC | TRBJ2-1 | NA | TRBD1 | TRBV5-1
CASSLTLDISYEQYF | TGTGCCAGCAGCCTTACCTTGGACATTTCCTACGAGCAGTACTTC | TRBJ2-7 | NA | NA | TRBV7-8
CSATTGGTQYF | TGCAGTGCTACGACAGGGGGAACGCAGTATTTT | TRBJ2-3 | few | TRBD1 | TRBV20-1
CASSFPGSTYEQYF | TGTGCCAGCAGTTTCCCGGGGTCCACCTACGAGCAGTACTTC | TRBJ2-7 | once | NA | TRBV28
CASSPAGLAGGQFF | TGTGCCAGCAGCCCCGCAGGACTAGCGGGGGGTCAGTTCTTC | TRBJ2-1 | NA | TRBD2 | TRBV7-3
CASKRETQYF | TGTGCCAGCAAACGGGAGACCCAGTACTTC | TRBJ2-5 | NA | NA | TRBV6-5
CASSLWTGGSSYNSPLHF | TGTGCCAGCAGTTTGTGGACAGGCGGGAGCTCCTATAATTCACCCCTCCACTTT | TRBJ1-6 | once | TRBD1 | TRBV28
CASSAPGWGYTF | TGCGCCAGCAGCGCACCAGGGTGGGGCTACACCTTC | TRBJ1-2 | NA | NA | TRBV5-1
CASSLVEGPHGNEQFF | TGTGCCAGCAGCTTAGTTGAGGGTCCTCACGGCAATGAGCAGTTCTTC | TRBJ2-1 | NA | NA | TRBV7-6
CASSVAGTGGEKLFF | TGTGCCAGCAGCGTAGCCGGGACAGGGGGTGAAAAACTGTTTTTT | TRBJ1-4 | NA | TRBD1 | TRBV5-6
CASSLGGSGTGPYEQYF | TGCGCCAGCAGCTTGGGGGGCTCTGGGACAGGCCCCTACGAGCAGTACTTC | TRBJ2-7 | NA | TRBD1 | TRBV5-1
CASSSQETQYF | TGTGCCAGCTCGTCCCAAGAGACCCAGTACTTC | TRBJ2-5 | NA | NA | TRBV18
CSVVGRGPLTDTQYF | TGCAGCGTTGTAGGGCGGGGCCCCCTCACAGATACGCAGTATTTT | TRBJ2-3 | NA | NA | TRBV29-1
CAPSADTQYF | TGTGCCCCGTCGGCGGACACGCAGTATTTT | TRBJ2-3 | NA | NA | TRBV19
CASTDRSSYEQYF | TGTGCCAGTACTGACAGGAGCTCCTACGAGCAGTACTTC | TRBJ2-7 | NA | NA | TRBV19
CASRLTGDYGYTF | TGTGCCAGCAGGCTAACAGGGGATTATGGCTACACCTTC | TRBJ1-2 | NA | TRBD1 | TRBV6-5
CASSFGTGWADEQFF | TGTGCCAGCAGCTTCGGGACAGGGTGGGCCGATGAGCAGTTCTTC | TRBJ2-1 | NA | TRBD1 | TRBV5-6
CASSSRGTGALVFF | TGTGCCAGCAGTTCCCGGGGGACAGGCGCCCTGGTTTTCTTT | TRBJ1-1 | NA | TRBD1 | TRBV2
CASSESTLYGYTF | TGCGCCAGCAGTGAGTCCACTCTCTATGGCTACACCTTC | TRBJ1-2 | few | NA | TRBV10-1
CASSSSLRLETEAFF | TGTGCCAGCAGCTCATCCCTTAGACTAGAGACTGAAGCTTTCTTT | TRBJ1-1 | once | NA | TRBV11-2
CASSFTSTGVGPQHF | TGTGCCAGCAGTTTCACATCGACAGGGGTTGGTCCCCAGCATTTT | TRBJ1-5 | NA | TRBD1 | TRBV6-6
CSATDRAETQYF | TGCAGCGCCACCGACAGGGCGGAGACCCAGTACTTC | TRBJ2-5 | NA | TRBD1 | TRBV29-1
CASSVADSNQPQHF | TGTGCCAGCAGCGTAGCGGATAGCAATCAGCCCCAGCATTTT | TRBJ1-5 | NA | NA | TRBV9
CASRLAGADTQYF | TGTGCCAGCAGGCTAGCGGGGGCAGATACGCAGTATTTT | TRBJ2-3 | NA | TRBD2 | TRBV2
CASSLLRDTQYF | TGTGCCAGCAGCTTACTCCGCGATACGCAGTATTTT | TRBJ2-3 | NA | NA | TRBV7-2